The rows below give T cell receptor beta chains drawn from one sample of a study of T cell repertoires in cytomegalovirus infection. TCRdb called the reads again in MiXCR, with one record for every CDR3 protein. The sample yields about half a million distinct CDR3 sequences, around 35% seen once. Their antigens are not known. The sample in question was cultured PBMCs, obtained from culture after CMV antigen stimulation. These receptors were taken from a human donor in good health (CMV status not recorded). Some clones in this sample may be carry-over from other donors' samples. CDR3s include the opening cysteine and the closing phenylalanine or tryptophan. Fields, in order: D gene, V gene, clone size, J gene, CDR3 protein, CDR3 DNA. A D gene is named only where the DNA matches it firmly. Clone size appears in some rows only: once, few, many, or a class for an expanded clone.

d_gene: TRBD1
v_gene: TRBV24-1
abundance: few
j_gene: TRBJ1-1
CDR3aa: CATSDSGQSEGYTEAFF
CDR3nt: TGTGCCACCAGTGATTCGGGACAGTCAGAGGGGTACACTGAAGCTTTCTTT

d_gene: NA
v_gene: TRBV4-1
abundance: NA
j_gene: TRBJ2-3
CDR3aa: CASSQEYGASTDTQYF
CDR3nt: TGCGCCAGCAGCCAAGAATACGGGGCCAGCACAGATACGCAGTATTTT

d_gene: TRBD2
v_gene: TRBV10-3
abundance: NA
j_gene: TRBJ2-7
CDR3aa: CAISGGLAGAYEQYF
CDR3nt: TGTGCCATCAGTGGGGGGCTAGCGGGGGCCTACGAGCAGTACTTC

d_gene: TRBD1
v_gene: TRBV4-3
abundance: NA
j_gene: TRBJ1-2
CDR3aa: CASSQRERQGFYGYTF
CDR3nt: TGCGCCAGCAGCCAGAGAGAACGACAGGGCTTTTATGGCTACACCTTC

d_gene: TRBD2
v_gene: TRBV5-1
abundance: NA
j_gene: TRBJ2-1
CDR3aa: CASSPEGLASRNEQFF
CDR3nt: TGCGCCAGCAGCCCGGAGGGACTAGCGTCCCGCAATGAGCAGTTCTTC

d_gene: TRBD2
v_gene: TRBV2
abundance: NA
j_gene: TRBJ2-3
CDR3aa: CASRRAGLAGARDTQYF
CDR3nt: TGTGCCAGCAGAAGGGCGGGACTAGCGGGAGCCCGCGATACGCAGTATTTT

d_gene: TRBD1
v_gene: TRBV28
abundance: many
j_gene: TRBJ1-2
CDR3aa: CASSLPGQGDYGYTF
CDR3nt: TGTGCCAGCAGTCTTCCGGGACAGGGTGACTATGGCTACACCTTC

d_gene: TRBD1
v_gene: TRBV11-3
abundance: few
j_gene: TRBJ2-7
CDR3aa: CASSLGGGQGYEQYF
CDR3nt: TGTGCCAGCAGCTTAGGAGGGGGACAGGGTTACGAGCAGTACTTC

d_gene: NA
v_gene: TRBV7-2
abundance: NA
j_gene: TRBJ1-4
CDR3aa: CASARWPTNEKLFF
CDR3nt: TGTGCCAGTGCGCGTTGGCCAACTAATGAAAAACTGTTTTTT

d_gene: TRBD1
v_gene: TRBV7-2
abundance: once
j_gene: TRBJ1-2
CDR3aa: CASSNRDRGPMGYTF
CDR3nt: TGTGCCAGCAGCAACCGGGACAGGGGACCAATGGGCTACACCTTC

d_gene: NA
v_gene: TRBV19
abundance: few
j_gene: TRBJ1-1
CDR3aa: CASSIGRTNTEAFF
CDR3nt: TGTGCCAGTAGTATCGGCAGGACGAACACTGAAGCTTTCTTT

d_gene: TRBD2
v_gene: TRBV7-6
abundance: few
j_gene: TRBJ2-5
CDR3aa: CASSLDLTSGSPETQYF
CDR3nt: TGTGCCAGCAGCTTAGATCTTACTAGCGGGAGCCCAGAGACCCAGTACTTC

d_gene: TRBD2
v_gene: TRBV27
abundance: NA
j_gene: TRBJ2-7
CDR3aa: CASAQPGGIYEQYF
CDR3nt: TGTGCCAGCGCCCAACCCGGGGGGATATACGAGCAGTACTTC

d_gene: NA
v_gene: TRBV12-3/TRBV12-4
abundance: many
j_gene: TRBJ2-1
CDR3aa: CASSLAGPTYNEQFF
CDR3nt: TGTGCCAGCAGTTTGGCGGGACCGACCTACAATGAGCAGTTCTTC

d_gene: TRBD2
v_gene: TRBV20-1
abundance: NA
j_gene: TRBJ2-1
CDR3aa: CSAILAGVSNEQFF
CDR3nt: TGCAGTGCTATTCTAGCGGGAGTTTCCAATGAGCAGTTCTTC

d_gene: TRBD2
v_gene: TRBV6-2/TRBV6-3
abundance: NA
j_gene: TRBJ2-1
CDR3aa: CASSYLAGGQYEQFF
CDR3nt: TGTGCCAGCAGTTACCTAGCGGGAGGGCAGTATGAGCAGTTCTTC

d_gene: TRBD1
v_gene: TRBV7-9
abundance: few
j_gene: TRBJ1-6
CDR3aa: CASSAWTGNNSPLHF
CDR3nt: TGTGCCAGCAGCGCATGGACAGGGAATAATTCACCCCTCCACTTT

d_gene: NA
v_gene: TRBV7-2
abundance: many
j_gene: TRBJ2-2
CDR3aa: CASSLMAGSNTGELFF
CDR3nt: TGTGCCAGCAGCCTTATGGCGGGATCGAACACCGGGGAGCTGTTTTTT

d_gene: TRBD1
v_gene: TRBV15
abundance: few
j_gene: TRBJ1-5
CDR3aa: CATSSAKGARQPQHF
CDR3nt: TGTGCCACCAGCAGCGCCAAGGGGGCTAGACAGCCCCAGCATTTT

d_gene: NA
v_gene: TRBV12-3/TRBV12-4
abundance: NA
j_gene: TRBJ2-2
CDR3aa: CASSFGTGELFF
CDR3nt: TGTGCCAGCAGTTTTGGCACCGGGGAGCTGTTTTTT

d_gene: NA
v_gene: TRBV10-2
abundance: NA
j_gene: TRBJ2-5
CDR3aa: CASSEVSDQETQYF
CDR3nt: TGCGCCAGCAGTGAGGTGTCAGACCAAGAGACCCAGTACTTC

d_gene: NA
v_gene: TRBV12-3/TRBV12-4
abundance: NA
j_gene: TRBJ2-7
CDR3aa: CASTNRGRPDEQYF
CDR3nt: TGTGCCAGCACTAACCGGGGCAGGCCCGACGAGCAGTACTTC